This TCR beta chain was recorded in a study of cytomegalovirus exposure and HLA in healthy donors. Points from the study as a whole: Later, TCR association rates were found to vary by HLA locus, highest for DRB1 and lowest for HLA-C. Certain indistinguishable V segments, among them TRBV6-2 and TRBV6-3, were excluded. TCR beta sequences numbering 15,000 to 20,000 were associated with HLA alleles at 0.05 false discovery rate in a later analysis.

A word on this clone: Its antigen is currently unknown.

V lost 3 bases to trimming and J lost 9 bases; unmatched junction nucleotides: 11. Germline CDR1 reads LNHDA; CDR2 reads SQIVND (reference sequence). The CDR3 totals 16 residues. Researchers ran the PCR with 60 Vbeta and 13 Jbeta primers. Clones were sequenced by immunoSEQ multiplex PCR, and TCRdb holds only the in-frame ones, with some missing. The repertoire holds 100,000 or so clones, with roughly three fifths as singletons. The rearrangement joins TRBV19 to TRBJ2-2; the match to TRBD2 covers 9 bases. Sequencing input: PBMCs. This clonotype was obtained from a man under 40 in good health and CMV-seropositive. The CDR3 sequence is CASSITSGSYTRELFF. In DNA form, the CDR3 reads TGTGCCAGTAGTATTACTAGCGGGTCCTACACACGGGAGCTGTTTTTT.